These 15 T cell receptor beta chains were all obtained from the same sample, sequenced in a study of lymphopenia after photon versus proton radiotherapy. This table comes from immunoSEQ multiplex PCR, and its TCRdb copy is limited to in-frame clones, with some not included. The profile shows roughly 26,000 clones, more than 80% of them singletons. The material was peripheral blood, obtained from a patient treated with photon-based radiotherapy. These receptor sequences come from a man aged 35 to 55 with gastric cancer.

The chain has TRBV4-1 and TRBJ2-7; no firm D call. Germline V gives CDR1 MGHRA, CDR2 YSYEKL. The ends were cut back, 1 base at V and 0 bases at J, with 7 bases in the middle. The CDR3 consists of 14 residues. This chain's CDR3 is CASSQVWGSYEQYF. The DNA for the CDR3 is TGCGCCAGCAGCCAAGTTTGGGGCTCCTACGAGCAGTACTTC.

The chain combines TRBV29-1 with TRBJ2-7; D not certain. Trimming stripped 4 bases from V and 0 bases from J, with 10 bases between. The germline V gene encodes CDR1 SQVTM and CDR2 ANQGSEA. The CDR3 is 13 amino acids. CDR3 loop: CSVGGDSSYEQYF. As DNA, the CDR3 is TGCAGCGTTGGTGGGGATAGCTCCTACGAGCAGTACTTC.

J is TRBJ2-7 and V is TRBV28; 7 bases are a match to TRBD1. The CDR3 totals 12 residues. Germline CDR1 reads MDHEN; CDR2 reads SYDVKM. V gave up 4 bases and J gave up 10 bases; unmatched junction bases: 7. This chain's CDR3 is CASSSGQRLQYF. CDR3 nucleotides: TGTGCCAGCAGTTCGGGACAGCGTCTCCAGTACTTC.

The table lists this clone with a count of one. The chain combines TRBV7-3 with TRBJ2-5, with TRBD1 matching 8 bases. J gave up 4 bases and V 3 bases, and 10 bases lay outside the gene matches. CDR1 and CDR2 (germline): SGHTA, FQGTGA. CDR3 size: 16 residues. The CDR3 nucleotides read TGTGCCAGCAGCTTCTCGGGGAGGACAGGGAGAGAGACCCAGTACTTC. Translation: CASSFSGRTGRETQYF.

The rearrangement joins TRBV7-2 to TRBJ2-7, with D tentatively TRBD2 (5 bases). This CDR3 contains 16 residues. Germline assignment: CDR1 SGHTA and CDR2 FQGNSA. V lost 1 base to trimming and J lost 0 bases, with 13 bases between them. The CDR3 nucleotides are TGTGCCAGCAGCTTAGTTGGACGGGATCCCTCCTACGAGCAGTACTTC. Its translation: CASSLVGRDPSYEQYF.

This sequence joins TRBV6-1 and TRBJ2-7, with D possibly being TRBD1 (6 bases). This CDR3 contains 15 residues. V lost 3 bases and J lost 4, with 16 bases in between. Germline V lookup: CDR1 MNHNS, CDR2 SASEGT. In DNA form, the CDR3 reads TGTGCCAGCAGTGACTCAGGGGTTCCCCATTACGAGCAGTACTTC. It yields the protein CASSDSGVPHYEQYF.

V gene TRBV28 combines with J gene TRBJ1-2; D call uncertain. Germline V lookup: CDR1 MDHEN, CDR2 SYDVKM. Trimming took 5 bases from V and 7 from J, leaving 14 bases between them. This CDR3 is built from 13 residues. The CDR3 reads CASSPWRRGGYTF. CDR3 bases: TGTGCCAGCAGTCCCTGGCGTCGGGGTGGCTACACCTTC.

The CDR3 nucleotides read TGTGCCAGTAGGGCCCAGCTGGACTATGGCTACACCTTC. It encodes CASRAQLDYGYTF. The chain is built from TRBV19 and TRBJ1-2; the D is unclear. V was clipped by 6 bases and J by 3 bases, with 11 bases between them. CDR3 length: 13 amino acids. Germline-derived CDR1 and CDR2 are LNHDA and SQIVND (reference sequence).

Here the CDR3 reads CASSTSERDDSGELFF. The CDR3, as DNA: TGTGCCAGCAGCACCTCAGAGCGCGATGATTCCGGGGAGCTGTTTTTT. This chain uses TRBV21-1 with TRBJ2-2; the DNA was not used to check the table's D call, TRBD2. TRBV21-1 is a known pseudogene. There are 16 residues in the CDR3.

Written as DNA, the CDR3 is TGTGCCAGCAGCCAAGATATAGGGCAGCGGGGGGGCATAAATACGCAGTATTTT. Residues: CASSQDIGQRGGINTQYF. The V gene is TRBV4-2, the J gene TRBJ2-3; 10 nucleotides line up with TRBD2. Germline V gene data show CDR1 as LGHNA and CDR2 as YNFKEQ. Trimming removed 0 bases from V and 7 bases from J; junction bases left unmatched: 13. The CDR3 length is 18 residues.

V is TRBV7-9 and J is TRBJ1-2; D possibly corresponds to TRBD1 (6 bases). Germline CDR1 and CDR2: SEHNR and FQNEAQ (reference sequence). This CDR3 has 13 residues. V lost 3 bases and J 9 bases, leaving 14 bases between the germline ends. The DNA of the CDR3 is TGTGCCAGCAGCTTCAACAGGGTTAGTAGCTACACCTTC. This translates into CASSFNRVSSYTF.

The chain employs TRBV7-2 and TRBJ2-7; the D gene is possibly TRBD1 (5 bases). The V and J ends lost 6 bases and 3 bases respectively, with 6 bases between them. The CDR3 has 11 amino acids. Germline V lookup: CDR1 SGHTA, CDR2 FQGNSA. The CDR3 region is CASRQGYEQYF. CDR3 DNA: TGTGCCAGCAGGCAGGGCTACGAGCAGTACTTC.

The rearrangement links TRBV5-1 to TRBJ1-6; D is possibly TRBD1 (6 bases). The germline V and J ends were trimmed by 4 bases and 8 bases, with 22 bases remaining between them. The V gene's germline CDR1 is SGHRS and CDR2 YFSETQ. The CDR3 is 17 amino acids. CDR3 protein: CASSQALTGIPDSPLHF. Here the CDR3 DNA reads TGCGCCAGCAGCCAAGCCTTAACAGGGATCCCCGATTCACCCCTCCACTTT.

The rearrangement links TRBV28 to TRBJ2-7, with a tentative D call TRBD1 (5 bases). The CDR3 has 14 residues. Germline CDR1 is MDHEN and CDR2 is SYDVKM. V lost 4 bases and J lost 2, with 12 bases in between. The DNA for the CDR3 is TGTGCCAGCAGTTCAGGGTCGAATGCCTACGAGCAGTACTTC. This gives the protein CASSSGSNAYEQYF.

This clone rates as medium-sized (0.01 to 0.1%). The chain joins TRBV5-5 to TRBJ1-4; D possibly corresponds to TRBD1 (6 bases). This CDR3 has 14 residues. The ends were cut back, 3 bases at V and 4 bases at J, with 10 bases in the middle. CDR1 is SGHKS and CDR2 is YYEKEE in the germline V gene (reference sequence). DNA of the CDR3: TGTGCCAGCAGCTCCGGACAGAGTAATGAAAAACTGTTTTTT. It translates to CASSSGQSNEKLFF. Combining the CDR3 with reference TRBV5-5 and TRBJ1-4 gives the whole variable domain DAGVTQSPTHLIKTRGQQVTLRCSPISGHKSVSWYQQVLGQGPQFIFQYYEKEERGRGNFPDRFSARQFPNYSSELNVNALLLGDSALYLCASSSGQSNEKLFFGSGTQLSVL.